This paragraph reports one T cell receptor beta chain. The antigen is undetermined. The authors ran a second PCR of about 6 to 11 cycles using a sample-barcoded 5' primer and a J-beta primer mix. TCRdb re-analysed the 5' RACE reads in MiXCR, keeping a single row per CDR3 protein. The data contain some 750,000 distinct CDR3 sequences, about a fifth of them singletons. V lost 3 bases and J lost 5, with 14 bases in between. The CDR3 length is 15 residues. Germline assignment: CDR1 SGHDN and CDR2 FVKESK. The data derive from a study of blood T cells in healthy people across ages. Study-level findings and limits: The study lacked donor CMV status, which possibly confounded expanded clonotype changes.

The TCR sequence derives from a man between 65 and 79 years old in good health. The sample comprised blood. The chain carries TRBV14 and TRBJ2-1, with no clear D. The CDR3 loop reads CASSHWEEHHNEQFF. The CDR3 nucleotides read TGTGCCAGCAGCCATTGGGAAGAACACCACAATGAGCAGTTCTTC. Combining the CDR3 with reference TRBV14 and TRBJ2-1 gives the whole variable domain EAGVTQFPSHSVIEKGQTVTLRCDPISGHDNLYWYRRVMGKEIKFLLHFVKESKQDESGMPNNRFLAERTGGTYSTLKVQPAELEDSGVYFCASSHWEEHHNEQFFGPGTRLTVL.